Listed here are 17 T cell receptor beta chains from one sample, sequenced in a study of T cells after somatic rescue of genetic block. Some clones are missing from TCRdb's copy, which holds only in-frame ones; the method was immunoSEQ multiplex PCR. The table records tens of thousands of clones, 90% of them present only once. The sequenced sample consisted of peripheral blood mononuclear cells (PBMCs). Receptor source: a woman in her late teens or twenties.

V is TRBV29-1 and J is TRBJ2-7, with TRBD2 matching 11 bases. The CDR3 spans 14 residues. Germline CDR1 SQVTM, CDR2 ANQGSEA. The junction had 3 bases not matched to a gene; V was cut back by 3 bases and J by 2 bases. The CDR3 is CSVETSGNAYEQYF. The CDR3 bases are TGCAGCGTTGAGACTAGCGGGAACGCCTACGAGCAGTACTTC.

The chain carries TRBV7-8 and TRBJ2-7; 7 bases align to TRBD1. From germline, CDR1 is SGHVS and CDR2 FQNEAQ. With V trimmed by 5 bases and J by 4 bases, 2 bases remained unmatched. CDR3 length: 12 amino acids. The CDR3 DNA reads as TGTGCCAGCAGCCCAGGGGGTTACGAGCAGTACTTC. This sequence encodes CASSPGGYEQYF.

The sample holds a few counts of this clone. V usage is TRBV27 and J usage is TRBJ1-1, with 8 bases identical to TRBD1. There are 13 residues in the CDR3. CDR1 MNHEY and CDR2 SMNVEV come from the germline V gene (reference sequence). Unmatched junction bases numbered 8, after V lost 4 bases and J lost 10 bases. The CDR3 sequence is CASSSPRTGPAFF. The DNA for the CDR3 is TGTGCCAGCAGTTCCCCCAGGACAGGGCCAGCTTTCTTT.

The V gene is TRBV5-4, the J gene TRBJ2-2, with 10 nucleotides matching TRBD2. This CDR3 region has 15 residues. Germline CDR1 reads SGHNT; CDR2 reads YYREEE (reference sequence). The CDR3 coding sequence is TGTGTTACTAGCGGGGAGGGCCGAGGCACCGGGGAGCTGTTTTTT. Its protein product is CVTSGEGRGTGELFF.

In its sample, this clone was seen a few times. V gene TRBV15 combines with J gene TRBJ1-2; D perhaps matches TRBD1 (6 bases). Germline assignment: CDR1 LNHNV and CDR2 YYDKDF (reference sequence). The CDR3 is made up of 15 amino acids. Trimming left V 1 base short and J 2 bases short, with 11 bases between. The CDR3 region is CATSRGAQGNYGYTF. DNA for the CDR3: TGTGCCACCAGCAGAGGGGCCCAGGGGAACTATGGCTACACCTTC.

The rearrangement links TRBV10-2 to TRBJ2-5; tentatively, D is TRBD1 or TRBD2 (6 bases each). The CDR3 loop spans 14 amino acids. Germline assignment: CDR1 WSHSY and CDR2 SAAADI. Trimming removed 6 bases from V and 1 base from J, with 12 bases in between. In DNA form, the CDR3 reads TGCGCCAGCAGCCACGGGGGCAGCCAAGAGACCCAGTACTTC. This gives the protein CASSHGGSQETQYF.

J is TRBJ1-4 and V is TRBV30; tentative D call: TRBD1 (6 bases). Germline loops: CDR1 GTSNPN, CDR2 SVGIG (reference sequence). The CDR3 contains 14 residues. The germline V and J ends were trimmed by 3 bases and 4 bases, with 12 bases remaining between them. In nucleotides, the CDR3 is TGTGCCTGGAGCGGGGGGCGTGTTAATGAAAAACTGTTTTTT. It translates to CAWSGGRVNEKLFF.

This clone was observed a single time. V and J are TRBV4-2 and TRBJ2-1; TRBD2 agrees at 13 bases. From germline, CDR1 is LGHNA and CDR2 YNFKEQ. The CDR3 extends over 16 amino acids. V trimming: 3 bases; J trimming: 7 bases; junction bases outside the gene matches: 6. The CDR3 nucleotides read TGTGCCAGCAGCCAGGGAAGGACTAGCGGGGGAAATGAGCAGTTCTTC. The encoded protein is CASSQGRTSGGNEQFF.

The chain employs TRBV27 and TRBJ1-1; D gene ambiguous. The length of the CDR3 is 13 residues. The germline V gene has CDR1 MNHEY and CDR2 SMNVEV (reference sequence). V lost 3 bases and J 3 bases, leaving 8 bases between the germline ends. The CDR3 sequence is CASSFSEYTEAFF. As DNA, the CDR3 is TGTGCCAGCAGTTTTTCGGAATACACTGAAGCTTTCTTT.

The V gene is TRBV7-2, the J gene TRBJ2-7; D is ambiguous. CDR1 SGHTA and CDR2 FQGNSA come from the germline V gene. This CDR3 is built from 12 residues. V was clipped by 3 bases and J by 3 bases, with 6 bases between them. The CDR3 DNA reads TGTGCCAGCAGCTTGGGCTACTACGAGCAGTACTTC. Its translation is CASSLGYYEQYF.

The chain couples TRBV9 to TRBJ2-3; 10 nucleotides agree with TRBD2. V was clipped by 0 bases and J by 5 bases; unmatched bases: 9. The CDR3 totals 17 residues. CDR1 and CDR2 (germline): SGDLS, YYNGEE. The DNA for the CDR3 is TGTGCCAGCAGCGTAGCCCCTAGCGGGAGTGAGGGAGATACGCAGTATTTT. Protein: CASSVAPSGSEGDTQYF.

The rearrangement uses TRBV4-1 and TRBJ2-7; the match to TRBD1 covers 8 bases. The CDR3 totals 13 residues. The germline CDR1 and CDR2 sequences are MGHRA and YSYEKL. Trimming took 1 base from V and 5 from J; bases not matched to a gene: 1. The CDR3 region is CASSQAGGHEQYF. The CDR3 bases are TGCGCCAGCAGCCAAGCAGGGGGCCACGAGCAGTACTTC.

The chain couples TRBV6-6 to TRBJ1-3, with D possibly matching TRBD1 (5 bases). CDR1 is MNHNY, CDR2 SVGAGI, per germline (reference sequence). This CDR3 is 14 amino acids long. The V gene lost 7 bases and the J gene lost 0 bases, with 10 bases spanning the gap. CDR3 protein: CASKYRSSGNTIYF. The CDR3 DNA reads TGTGCCAGCAAGTACAGGAGCTCTGGAAACACCATATATTTT.

The chain uses TRBV7-2 and TRBJ1-3; maybe TRBD1 (6 bases). Germline CDR1 reads SGHTA; CDR2 reads FQGNSA. Trimming cost V 3 bases and J 4 bases, with 7 bases left between them. The CDR3 is made up of 13 amino acids. DNA for the CDR3: TGTGCCAGCAGCTTTACAGGGGGAAACACCATATATTTT. This translates into CASSFTGGNTIYF.

The chain employs TRBV4-1 and TRBJ2-7; a possible D gene is TRBD2 (5 bases). V lost 3 bases, J lost 5 bases, and 20 bases lay in between. Looked up from germline, CDR1 is MGHRA and CDR2 is YSYEKL. The CDR3 has 16 residues. In DNA form, the CDR3 reads TGCGCCAGCAGCCAGCCCACCCGCGCTAGCAGCGACGAGCAGTACTTC. Encoded protein: CASSQPTRASSDEQYF.

This chain uses TRBV5-6 with TRBJ1-4, with D perhaps matching TRBD1 (6 bases). The V and J ends lost 0 bases and 7 bases respectively, with 10 bases between them. Germline values: CDR1 SGHDT, CDR2 YYEEEE. This CDR3 is built from 14 residues. DNA for the CDR3: TGTGCCAGCAGCTTGGGGGGGCAAGGTGAAAAACTGTTTTTT. Its protein product is CASSLGGQGEKLFF.

This chain uses TRBV5-8 with TRBJ1-4, with 9 bases lining up with TRBD1. V shed 3 bases and J 8 bases; nucleotides not matched to a gene: 8. Germline V CDR1 and CDR2: SGHTS, YDEGEE. The CDR3 is made up of 15 amino acids. As DNA, the CDR3 is TGTGCCAGCAGCTACTCCGGGACAGGGTTAGAAAAACTGTTTTTT. Protein product: CASSYSGTGLEKLFF.